The rows below give T cell receptor beta chains drawn from one sample of a study of regulatory T cells in long-lasting Graves disease. TCRdb re-analysed the multiplex PCR reads in MiXCR, keeping a single row per CDR3 protein. In the table there are approximately 400,000 distinct CDR3 sequences, less than 25% of which are singletons. Sequenced material: peripheral blood mononuclear cells (PBMCs), taken when the disease was refractory, from a patient treated with antithyroid drugs. These receptors all come from a female donor with Graves disease. Both conserved end residues are part of each CDR3. D genes are given only for firm matches. The size entry is marked missing in some rows and otherwise reads once, few, many or a size class.

CDR3 protein,CDR3 DNA,J gene,V gene,clone size,D gene
CASSEPHRTENTGELFF,TGTGCCAGCAGTGAACCACACCGGACAGAGAACACCGGGGAGCTGTTTTTT,TRBJ2-2,TRBV6-2/TRBV6-3,NA,NA
CATSDLRSAGYTF,TGTGCCACCAGTGATTTGCGTTCGGCCGGCTACACCTTC,TRBJ1-2,TRBV24-1,NA,NA
CSASDSFHTDTQYF,TGCAGTGCTAGCGACAGTTTCCACACAGATACGCAGTATTTT,TRBJ2-3,TRBV20-1,NA,NA
CATSDNEASRDRESGANVLTF,TGTGCCACCAGTGATAACGAAGCTTCCCGGGACAGGGAATCTGGGGCCAACGTCCTGACTTTC,TRBJ2-6,TRBV24-1,NA,TRBD1
CASSLVAYTDTQYF,TGTGCCAGCAGCTTAGTAGCCTACACAGATACGCAGTATTTT,TRBJ2-3,TRBV11-2,NA,NA
CASSPGLSGEQYF,TGTGCCAGCAGTCCGGGACTGTCGGGCGAGCAGTACTTC,TRBJ2-7,TRBV28,few,NA
CASSRRSGNQPQHF,TGTGCCAGCAGCAGAAGAAGTGGGAATCAGCCCCAGCATTTT,TRBJ1-5,TRBV6-1,NA,NA
CVTGQGGIRPQHF,TGTGTAACGGGACAGGGAGGGATTCGGCCCCAGCATTTT,TRBJ1-5,TRBV28,many,TRBD1
CASFDPAGTGELFF,TGCGCCAGCTTCGACCCCGCGGGCACCGGGGAGCTGTTTTTT,TRBJ2-2,TRBV5-1,few,NA
CASSPGRRKGVGSYEQYF,TGTGCCAGCAGCCCGGGCCGCAGGAAGGGGGTAGGCTCCTACGAGCAGTACTTC,TRBJ2-7,TRBV12-3/TRBV12-4,NA,NA
CATHTSSGSFWGYENIQYF,TGTGCCACCCACACGTCTAGCGGGAGTTTTTGGGGGTATGAAAACATTCAGTACTTC,TRBJ2-4,TRBV28,many,TRBD2
CASSFVLAGGLRRAYEQYF,TGTGCCAGCAGCTTTGTACTAGCGGGAGGCCTACGGCGGGCCTACGAGCAGTACTTC,TRBJ2-7,TRBV7-9,many,TRBD2
CAISDAMMSKQYF,TGTGCTATTTCCGACGCGATGATGTCGAAGCAGTACTTC,TRBJ2-7,TRBV28,many,NA
CASSSGLTRVGDTGELFF,TGCGCCAGCAGCTCGGGACTGACTCGGGTGGGTGACACCGGGGAGCTGTTTTTT,TRBJ2-2,TRBV5-1,NA,NA
CASSPGGGIQETQYF,TGTGCCAGCAGCCCCGGGGGGGGTATCCAAGAGACCCAGTACTTC,TRBJ2-5,TRBV6-2/TRBV6-3,few,TRBD2
CASSSQDRWETQYF,TGTGCCAGCAGTTCCCAGGACAGATGGGAGACCCAGTACTTC,TRBJ2-5,TRBV12-3/TRBV12-4,many,NA